Below, one T cell receptor (beta chain) is given with its context. Its matching antigen is unknown. The record originates from a study of cytomegalovirus exposure and HLA in healthy donors. Amplification used 60 Vbeta primers and 13 Jbeta primers. Some clones are missing from TCRdb's copy, which holds only in-frame ones; the method was immunoSEQ multiplex PCR. The repertoire has 210,000 or so clones, about 83% of them found once; the top ten carry approximately 1.5%. V was pared by 5 bases and J by 1 base, with 18 bases between. Germline V gene data show CDR1 as MDHEN and CDR2 as SYDVKM. This CDR3 has 17 residues. Points from the study as a whole: Reported findings show TCR beta sequences accurately forecast HLA-A and HLA-B alleles in most subjects.

The receptor was isolated from a girl aged 10-17 years in good health and CMV-seronegative. This chain joins TRBV28 and TRBJ1-5, with D perhaps TRBD1 (5 bases). Sequenced input: PBMCs. CDR3: CASSGGSTSVSNQPQHF. The CDR3, as DNA: TGTGCCAGCAGTGGGGGGTCTACGTCTGTGAGCAATCAGCCCCAGCATTTT.